This T cell receptor beta chain comes out of a study of Graves' ophthalmopathy and Graves' hyperthyroidism. Notes on the study in general: Most thyroid clonotypes expanded beyond 0.001 frequency were also found in blood.

The authors diagnosed from clinical symptoms, serum thyroxine, TRAb, thyroid ultrasound and orbital computed tomography. The CDR3 consists of 15 residues. Trimming left V 7 bases short and J 7 bases short, with 19 bases between. Concerning this clonotype: The antigen is unknown.

For repertoire sequencing, the TCR beta CDR3 regions were amplified from RNA transcripts. Following a first-round RT-PCR that used HTBI primers, a second-round multiplex PCR was carried out. One entry per CDR3 protein, called by TCRdb with MiXCR from the multiplex PCR reads. The sample has over a million distinct CDR3 sequences, 36% seen once. The chain uses TRBV12-3 or TRBV12-4 and TRBJ2-2; perhaps D is TRBD1 or TRBD2 (6 bases each). Sequenced: peripheral blood or thyroid tissue (not recorded which). The TCR comes from an adult man with Graves' hyperthyroidism. This CDR3 reads CASMRGAGSGGELFF. DNA for the CDR3: TGTGCCAGCATGAGGGGGGCGGGGTCCGGCGGGGAGCTGTTTTTT.